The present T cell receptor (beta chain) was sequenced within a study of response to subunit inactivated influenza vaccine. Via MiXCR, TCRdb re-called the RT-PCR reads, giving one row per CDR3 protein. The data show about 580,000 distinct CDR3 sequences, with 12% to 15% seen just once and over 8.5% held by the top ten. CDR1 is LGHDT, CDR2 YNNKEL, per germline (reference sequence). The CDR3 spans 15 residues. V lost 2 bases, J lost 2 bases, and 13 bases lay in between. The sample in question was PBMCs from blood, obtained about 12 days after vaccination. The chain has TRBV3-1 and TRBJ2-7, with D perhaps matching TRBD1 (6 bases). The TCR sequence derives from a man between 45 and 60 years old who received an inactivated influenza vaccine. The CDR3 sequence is CASSQLRQVPYEQYF. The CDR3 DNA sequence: TGTGCCAGCAGCCAATTGAGACAGGTTCCCTACGAGCAGTACTTC.